The rows below give T cell receptor beta chains drawn from one sample of a study of technical replicates of blood from a handful of donors. Some clones are missing from TCRdb's copy, which holds only in-frame ones; the method was immunoSEQ multiplex PCR. The sample has 55,000 to 80,000 clones, around 93% seen once. The sequencing sample was made of T cells isolated from PBMCs. Receptors originate from a human donor in good health. Both conserved end residues are part of each CDR3. The order of the fields is V gene, D gene, J gene, clone size, CDR3 protein, CDR3 DNA. The D gene is left open where the match is weak. Size values are once, few and many counts, or a class for expanded clones, and some rows have none.

TRBV11-2	-	TRBJ2-7	-	CASSLDSTAGEQYF	TGTGCCAGCAGCTTAGATTCGACCGCGGGAGAGCAGTACTTC
TRBV10-2	TRBD2	TRBJ2-7	-	CASRERLANYEQYF	TGCGCCAGCAGGGAGAGACTAGCGAACTACGAGCAGTACTTC
TRBV29-1	-	TRBJ2-7	-	CSVNGQGGSSYEQYF	TGCAGCGTTAATGGACAGGGCGGGAGCTCCTACGAGCAGTACTTC
TRBV6-5	-	TRBJ1-4	-	CASSYSSRGEKLFF	TGTGCCAGCAGTTACTCAAGCAGGGGTGAAAAACTGTTTTTT
TRBV6-5	-	TRBJ2-5	-	CASSYGDRIQETQYF	TGTGCCAGCAGTTATGGAGACAGGATCCAAGAGACCCAGTACTTC
TRBV4-1	-	TRBJ1-1	-	CASSPPYPVTEAFF	TGCGCCAGCAGCCCGCCTTACCCGGTGACTGAAGCTTTCTTT
TRBV5-1	TRBD2	TRBJ2-5	-	CASTGLAGAETQYF	TGCGCCAGCACCGGACTAGCGGGAGCAGAGACCCAGTACTTC
TRBV2	-	TRBJ2-2	-	CASSEDRPPGNTGELFF	TGTGCCAGCAGTGAAGATCGCCCGCCGGGGAACACCGGGGAGCTGTTTTTT
TRBV11-2	TRBD1	TRBJ2-5	-	CASSRDRGQETQYF	TGTGCCAGCAGCCGGGACAGGGGGCAAGAGACCCAGTACTTC
TRBV9	TRBD2	TRBJ2-3	-	CASSERTSGFGTDTQYF	TGTGCCAGCAGCGAAAGGACTAGTGGGTTTGGCACAGATACGCAGTATTTT
TRBV2	-	TRBJ2-3	-	CASSEEQGALDTQYF	TGTGCCAGCAGTGAAGAGCAAGGGGCGCTGGATACGCAGTATTTT
TRBV4-3	TRBD2	TRBJ2-7	-	CASSQVLVATSGIYEQYF	TGCGCCAGCAGCCAAGTACTAGTAGCGACTAGCGGGATCTACGAGCAGTACTTC
TRBV5-4	-	TRBJ2-6	-	CASSQGSGANVLTF	TGTGCCAGCAGCCAGGGGTCTGGGGCCAACGTCCTGACTTTC
TRBV4-2	-	TRBJ2-7	-	CASSQEGGNSYEQYF	TGTGCCAGCAGCCAGGAGGGGGGGAACTCCTACGAGCAGTACTTC
TRBV2	TRBD2	TRBJ2-2	-	CASSVQRGYTGELFF	TGTGCCAGCAGTGTCCAGCGGGGTTACACCGGGGAGCTGTTTTTT
TRBV19	TRBD1	TRBJ2-2	-	CASSIGRGRIYGELFF	TGTGCCAGTAGTATAGGCAGGGGGCGGATATACGGGGAGCTGTTTTTT
TRBV30	-	TRBJ2-1	once	CAWSGEADSSYNEQFF	TGTGCCTGGAGTGGAGAGGCGGATAGCTCCTACAATGAGCAGTTCTTC
TRBV6-1	-	TRBJ1-2	-	CASSEAGGLTYGYTF	TGTGCCAGCAGTGAGGCGGGGGGTCTTACTTATGGCTACACCTTC
TRBV5-4	TRBD2	TRBJ2-3	once	CASSFSGRRNTDTQYF	TGTGCCAGCAGCTTTAGCGGGAGACGGAACACAGATACGCAGTATTTT
TRBV30	-	TRBJ2-5	-	CAWSRGRETQYF	TGTGCCTGGAGTCGGGGTAGGGAGACCCAGTACTTC
TRBV5-6	-	TRBJ2-1	-	CASSSDREEFF	TGTGCCAGCAGCTCCGACAGGGAGGAGTTCTTC
TRBV5-8	TRBD2	TRBJ2-7	-	CASSLAGGRAPYEQYF	TGTGCCAGCAGCTTGGCTGGCGGGAGGGCCCCATACGAGCAGTACTTC
TRBV28	TRBD1	TRBJ2-7	-	CASTSGQGREQYF	TGTGCCAGCACCTCGGGACAGGGCCGCGAGCAGTACTTC
TRBV5-6	-	TRBJ2-7	-	CASSLGQYEQYF	TGTGCCAGCAGCTTAGGACAGTACGAGCAGTACTTC
TRBV9	-	TRBJ2-1	-	CASSVARGDEQFF	TGTGCCAGCAGCGTCGCCAGGGGGGATGAGCAGTTCTTC
TRBV7-9	-	TRBJ1-1	few	CASSGPGTRNTEAFF	TGTGCCAGCAGCGGTCCCGGGACACGGAACACTGAAGCTTTCTTT
TRBV11-2	-	TRBJ2-7	once	CASSGRLRDSIYEQYF	TGTGCCAGCAGCGGAAGATTACGGGACTCAATTTACGAGCAGTACTTC
TRBV9	-	TRBJ2-1	-	CASSVALDYDNEQFF	TGTGCCAGCAGCGTAGCCCTAGATTACGACAATGAGCAGTTCTTC
TRBV5-1	TRBD2	TRBJ2-1	once	CASKTGLAGDNEQFF	TGCGCCAGCAAGACCGGGCTAGCGGGGGACAATGAGCAGTTCTTC
TRBV10-3	TRBD1	TRBJ1-2	-	CAISASRGGDYGYTF	TGTGCCATCAGTGCCTCGCGAGGGGGCGACTATGGCTACACCTTC
TRBV7-9	TRBD1	TRBJ2-3	-	CASSSPITGGSTDTQYF	TGTGCCAGCAGCTCTCCGATTACAGGGGGGAGCACAGATACGCAGTATTTT
TRBV27	TRBD2	TRBJ2-7	-	CASRAGVVREQYF	TGTGCCAGCCGGGCGGGAGTAGTTCGCGAGCAGTACTTC
TRBV6-1	-	TRBJ2-7	-	CASITRGELGEQYF	TGTGCCAGCATCACCAGGGGGGAGCTAGGCGAGCAGTACTTC
TRBV6-1	TRBD1	TRBJ1-5	-	CASRLGQGVNQPQHF	TGTGCCAGCAGACTAGGACAGGGGGTGAATCAGCCCCAGCATTTT
TRBV4-1	-	TRBJ2-7	-	CASSQELRNEEQYF	TGCGCCAGCAGCCAAGAGTTGAGGAACGAGGAGCAGTACTTC
TRBV27	TRBD1	TRBJ1-2	-	CASSSDRGTSYTF	TGTGCCAGCAGTTCTGACAGGGGGACAAGCTACACCTTC
TRBV19	-	TRBJ1-1	-	CASSIDSGGLNTEAFF	TGTGCCAGTAGTATAGATTCGGGGGGGCTTAACACTGAAGCTTTCTTT
TRBV6-6	TRBD1	TRBJ2-3	-	CASRFYRGTQYF	TGTGCCAGCAGATTCTACAGGGGTACGCAGTATTTT
TRBV2	-	TRBJ2-2	-	CASSVSPNTGELFF	TGTGCCAGCAGTGTATCCCCGAACACCGGGGAGCTGTTTTTT
TRBV7-9	-	TRBJ2-5	-	CASSKPDSPRETQYF	TGTGCCAGCAGTAAGCCAGACAGCCCGAGGGAGACCCAGTACTTC
TRBV5-1	-	TRBJ2-7	-	CASSFGGTGYEQYF	TGCGCCAGCAGCTTTGGGGGGACGGGCTACGAGCAGTACTTC